The T cell receptor (beta chain) described here comes from a study of CD8+CD57+ T cells in acquired aplastic anemia. Study-level results: Patients and controls had CD8+ Simpson's diversity values that were not significantly distinct. Researchers report that approximately 28 CD8+ CDR3 sequences appeared in both patients and controls.

Comment on this clonotype: No antigen is known for it.

CD8+CD57+ cell expansion, shown by flow cytometry, had occurred in the patients selected for sequencing. Genomic DNA, serving as template, underwent TCR beta VDJ and CDR3 profiling. TCRdb re-derived calls from the reads in MiXCR, one entry per CDR3 protein. The table shows some 170,000 distinct CDR3 sequences, with over 55% occurring only once. Sequencing was performed on sorted CD4+, CD8+, or CD8+CD57+ T cells (not recorded which) from PBMCs. The receptor's source is a human donor with aplastic anemia.

CDR3 coding DNA: TGCGCCAGCAGTGAGGAGGGCCTCAAAGAGACCCAGTACTTC. This translates into CASSEEGLKETQYF. This rearrangement joins TRBV10-1 to TRBJ2-5; weak D call: TRBD2 (5 bases). Germline loops: CDR1 WNHNN, CDR2 SYGVQD (reference sequence). Trimming shortened V by 2 bases and J by 3 bases, and 10 bases separated the two germline ends. The CDR3 runs 14 residues.